The 30 T cell receptor beta chains reported below all come from one sample, sequenced in a study of T cell responses to AZD1222 COVID-19 vaccine. TCRdb's table, derived via immunoSEQ multiplex PCR, lists solely in-frame clones and lacks some. In the table there are approximately 130,000 clones, approximately 91% of which are singletons. The specimen comprised peripheral blood, sampled 28 days after the second AZD1222 dose. The receptors here all came from an adult who received the AZD1222 COVID-19 vaccine.

The chain carries TRBV5-6 and TRBJ1-2, with 8 bases aligning to TRBD1. Germline CDR1 reads SGHDT; CDR2 reads YYEEEE. With 4 bases clipped from V and 4 bases from J, the junction kept 6 bases outside the gene matches. This CDR3 region has 14 residues. The CDR3 coding sequence is TGTGCCAGCAGCCCCGGACAGGGCGGCTATGGCTACACCTTC. This encodes CASSPGQGGYGYTF.

In its sample, this clone was seen a few times. J is TRBJ2-3 and V is TRBV29-1; TRBD1 aligns across 7 bases. The CDR3 spans 14 residues. Germline lookup yields CDR1 SQVTM and CDR2 ANQGSEA. V shed 0 bases and J 6 bases; nucleotides not matched to a gene: 6. The CDR3 spells CSVEDKTGSDTQYF. DNA for the CDR3: TGCAGCGTTGAAGACAAGACAGGGTCGGATACGCAGTATTTT.

The chain combines TRBV18 with TRBJ1-2, with TRBD1 matching 7 bases. This CDR3 has 14 residues. V dropped 5 bases and J dropped 8; count of bases not matched to a gene: 11. Germline V gene data show CDR1 as KGHSH and CDR2 as LQKENI. CDR3 nucleotide sequence: TGTGCCAGCTCAACCGACAGGGTTCTGCGCGGCTACACCTTC. Amino acid sequence: CASSTDRVLRGYTF.

The V gene is TRBV3-1 (or the pseudogene TRBV3-2), the J gene TRBJ2-1, with D tentatively TRBD2 (5 bases). This CDR3 is 13 amino acids long. Between the trimmed V and J ends, which lost 1 base and 9 bases, there was a span of 10 bases. Germline CDR1 reads LGHDT; CDR2 reads YNNKEL (reference sequence). The CDR3, as DNA: TGTGCCAGCAGCCAAGTCGCTAGCACTGAGCAGTTCTTC. Its protein is CASSQVASTEQFF.

The chain uses TRBV7-2 and TRBJ2-7; D not certain. The V gene's germline CDR1 is SGHTA and CDR2 FQGNSA. V lost 0 bases and J 4 bases, leaving 10 bases between the germline ends. The CDR3 runs to 14 residues. DNA for the CDR3: TGTGCCAGCAGCTTAGCGTACAGTCCTTACGAGCAGTACTTC. It translates to CASSLAYSPYEQYF.

The chain carries TRBV5-1 and TRBJ2-5; TRBD2 aligns across 11 bases. There are 15 residues in the CDR3. The germline V gene has CDR1 SGHRS and CDR2 YFSETQ. J gave up 2 bases and V 4 bases, and 4 bases lay outside the gene matches. DNA of the CDR3: TGCGCCAGCAGCCCTTTAGCGGGGGGGCAAGAGACCCAGTACTTC. Translating gives CASSPLAGGQETQYF. Using reference TRBV5-1 and TRBJ2-5 for the parts outside the CDR3, the full variable domain is KAGVTQTPRYLIKTRGQQVTLSCSPISGHRSVSWYQQTPGQGLQFLFEYFSETQRNKGNFPGRFSGRQFSNSRSEMNVSTLELGDSALYLCASSPLAGGQETQYFGPGTRLLVL.

V and J are TRBV5-1 and TRBJ1-2; D remains ambiguous. V dropped 5 bases and J dropped 1 base, with 6 bases sitting between them. This CDR3 contains 12 residues. Germline V gene lookup returns CDR1 SGHRS and CDR2 YFSETQ. The CDR3 reads CASRADNYGYTF. DNA for the CDR3: TGCGCCAGCAGGGCAGATAACTATGGCTACACCTTC.

This chain connects TRBV19 to TRBJ2-7; 10 positions agree with TRBD2. V lost 1 base, J lost 3 bases, and 3 bases stayed unmatched. This CDR3 is built from 15 residues. Germline CDR1 is LNHDA and CDR2 is SQIVND (reference sequence). CDR3 sequence reads: CASSIAPSGGYEQYF. CDR3 nucleotides: TGTGCCAGTAGTATAGCCCCTAGCGGGGGCTACGAGCAGTACTTC.

V is TRBV7-9 and J is TRBJ2-7; D possibly corresponds to TRBD1 (5 bases). Germline-derived CDR1 and CDR2 are SEHNR and FQNEAQ (reference sequence). The CDR3 is 13 residues long. The V end was cut by 2 bases, the J end by 6 bases, with 11 bases between. CDR3 sequence: CASSLIGEGEQYF. The CDR3 DNA reads TGTGCCAGCAGCTTAATAGGGGAAGGCGAGCAGTACTTC.

This clone was recorded only once. The V gene is TRBV18, the J gene TRBJ2-5; 8 positions match TRBD2. Germline CDR1 and CDR2: KGHSH and LQKENI. Unmatched junction bases numbered 0, after V lost 3 bases and J lost 0 bases. The CDR3 runs 14 residues. The CDR3 DNA is TGTGCCAGCTCACCGGGACTAGACCAAGAGACCCAGTACTTC. As protein: CASSPGLDQETQYF.

The chain employs TRBV5-6 and TRBJ1-4, with D unclear. Trimming pared 6 bases from V and 7 bases from J, leaving 13 bases between. The CDR3 covers 13 residues. CDR1 is SGHDT, CDR2 YYEEEE, per germline. The CDR3 region is CASIVNGGEKLFF. DNA for the CDR3: TGTGCCAGCATCGTGAATGGCGGTGAAAAACTGTTTTTT.

The chain is built from TRBV3-1 (or the pseudogene TRBV3-2) and TRBJ1-5; the D is unclear. The CDR3 has 14 amino acids. Germline CDR1 LGHDT, CDR2 YNNKEL (reference sequence). V was shortened by 2 bases and J by 1 base, with 6 bases between the two germline ends. The chain's CDR3 is CASSQTASNQPQHF. The CDR3 bases are TGTGCCAGCAGCCAAACAGCCAGCAATCAGCCCCAGCATTTT.

This rearrangement joins TRBV9 to TRBJ1-1; the match to TRBD1 covers 9 bases. Per germline, CDR1 SGDLS and CDR2 YYNGEE. After removal of 3 bases from V and 4 bases from J, the junction contained 7 bases not matched to a gene. The CDR3 runs 15 residues. Here the CDR3 reads CASSAGGQGGTEAFF. CDR3 bases: TGTGCCAGCAGCGCAGGGGGACAGGGCGGCACTGAAGCTTTCTTT.

The chain couples TRBV27 to TRBJ1-5; 9 bases are shared with TRBD1. The germline CDR1 and CDR2 sequences are MNHEY and SMNVEV (reference sequence). V trimming: 8 bases; J trimming: 6 bases; junction bases outside the gene matches: 8. The CDR3 contains 14 residues. The CDR3 DNA is TGTGCCAGCGGACTTACAGGGGGCGTTCAGCCCCAGCATTTT. It specifies CASGLTGGVQPQHF.

The chain couples TRBV5-1 to TRBJ1-2; D call uncertain. Trimming removed 0 bases from V and 4 bases from J, with 19 bases in between. CDR1 and CDR2 (germline): SGHRS, YFSETQ. CDR3 length: 17 residues. The CDR3 spells CASSLEARSLGGYGYTF. The CDR3 DNA reads TGCGCCAGCAGCTTGGAAGCTCGCTCCTTGGGAGGCTATGGCTACACCTTC. Complete variable domain (other parts from reference TRBV5-1 and TRBJ1-2): KAGVTQTPRYLIKTRGQQVTLSCSPISGHRSVSWYQQTPGQGLQFLFEYFSETQRNKGNFPGRFSGRQFSNSRSEMNVSTLELGDSALYLCASSLEARSLGGYGYTFGSGTRLTVV.

The chain joins TRBV10-1 to TRBJ2-3; 7 bases are shared with TRBD2. Germline CDR1 is WNHNN and CDR2 is SYGVQD (reference sequence). The CDR3 totals 13 residues. V lost 4 bases and J lost 4; bases outside the gene matches: 2. CDR3 loop: CASSVTSPDTQYF. CDR3 nucleotide sequence: TGCGCCAGCAGTGTGACTAGCCCAGATACGCAGTATTTT.

The V gene is TRBV6-5, the J gene TRBJ1-2; tentative D call: TRBD1 (6 bases). The germline V and J ends were trimmed by 2 bases and 8 bases, with 15 bases remaining between them. Germline CDR1 reads MNHEY; CDR2 reads SVGAGI. The CDR3 consists of 14 residues. CDR3 in amino acids: CASSYEWGAGGYTF. The CDR3 coding sequence is TGTGCCAGCAGTTACGAGTGGGGGGCCGGAGGCTACACCTTC.

The CDR3 coding sequence is TGTGCCTGGAGTGTAGGTGGGGGGGCGAATGAAGCTTTCTTT. Translated: CAWSVGGGANEAFF. The rearrangement joins TRBV30 to TRBJ1-1; tentatively, D is TRBD1 (6 bases). Germline V gene sequence: CDR1 GTSNPN, CDR2 SVGIG (reference sequence). Trimming left V 0 bases short and J 7 bases short, with 15 bases between. The CDR3 extends over 14 amino acids.

The chain carries TRBV20-1 and TRBJ1-5; D uncertain. The length of the CDR3 is 12 residues. The germline V gene has CDR1 DFQATT and CDR2 SNEGSKA (reference sequence). Deletions cut 3 bases from V and 0 bases from J, with 3 bases between. The CDR3 here is CSASNSNQPQHF. The DNA for the CDR3 is TGCAGTGCTAGTAATAGCAATCAGCCCCAGCATTTT.

This chain joins TRBV4-2 and TRBJ2-1; a possible D gene is TRBD2 (7 bases). Germline V gene lookup returns CDR1 LGHNA and CDR2 YNFKEQ. The CDR3 runs to 17 residues. The V and J ends lost 4 bases and 1 base respectively, with 17 bases between them. The CDR3 loop is CASSPGHGGLSYNEQFF. CDR3 sequence (DNA): TGTGCCAGCAGCCCAGGCCACGGGGGGCTATCCTACAATGAGCAGTTCTTC.

This rearrangement joins TRBV4-2 to TRBJ1-1; the D gene is possibly TRBD1 (5 bases). Trimming took 3 bases from V and 5 from J, leaving 13 bases between them. This CDR3 comprises 14 residues. Looked up from germline, CDR1 is LGHNA and CDR2 is YNFKEQ. The CDR3 spells CASSHLWGVTEAFF. CDR3 coding DNA: TGTGCCAGCAGCCATCTATGGGGGGTTACTGAAGCTTTCTTT.

A few counts support this clone. The chain uses TRBV2 and TRBJ1-2; D is possibly TRBD1 (6 bases). CDR3 length equals 15 residues. Germline loops: CDR1 SNHLY, CDR2 FYNNEI. Trimming stripped 3 bases from V and 3 bases from J, with 14 bases between. As DNA, the CDR3 is TGTGCCAGCAGTGAGGTATACAGGGCGGACTATGGCTACACCTTC. It codes for CASSEVYRADYGYTF.

The genes are TRBV5-8 and TRBJ2-5; D is possibly TRBD1 or TRBD2 (5 bases each). V was trimmed by 3 bases and J by 1 base, leaving 10 bases between them. Germline lookup yields CDR1 SGHTS and CDR2 YDEGEE. This CDR3 region has 14 residues. CDR3 region: CASSWGIGQETQYF. In DNA, the CDR3 is TGTGCCAGCAGCTGGGGGATCGGCCAAGAGACCCAGTACTTC. Complete variable domain (other parts from reference TRBV5-8 and TRBJ2-5): EAGVTQSPTHLIKTRGQQATLRCSPISGHTSVYWYQQALGLGLQFLLWYDEGEERNRGNFPPRFSGRQFPNYSSELNVNALELEDSALYLCASSWGIGQETQYFGPGTRLLVL.

The chain has TRBV9 and TRBJ2-7, with 9 bases matching TRBD1. CDR1 and CDR2 (germline): SGDLS, YYNGEE. V lost 0 bases to trimming and J lost 7 bases; unmatched junction nucleotides: 5. This CDR3 comprises 14 residues. CDR3 nucleotides: TGTGCCAGCAGCGTAGGGACAGGGGAATATGAGCAGTACTTC. The encoded protein is CASSVGTGEYEQYF.

The V call is TRBV3-1 (or the pseudogene TRBV3-2), the J call TRBJ1-2; D is unresolved. The CDR3 is 12 amino acids. The germline V and J ends were trimmed by 5 bases and 8 bases, with 12 bases remaining between them. Germline CDR1 reads LGHDT; CDR2 reads YNNKEL (reference sequence). CDR3 coding DNA: TGTGCCAGCAGCACCGGGCCCCGAGGCTACACCTTC. Its protein is CASSTGPRGYTF.

This clone appeared once. The rearrangement joins TRBV2 to TRBJ1-6, with D unresolved. V was trimmed by 9 bases and J by 7 bases, leaving 16 bases between them. The CDR3 is 14 amino acids. Germline V gives CDR1 SNHLY, CDR2 FYNNEI. For the CDR3, the DNA is TGTGCCAGTAACTCGGGCCAAACAAATTCACCCCTCCACTTT. Translating it yields CASNSGQTNSPLHF.

The CDR3 here is CATGQAVTNQPQHF. The CDR3 DNA reads as TGTGCCACAGGACAGGCGGTTACAAATCAGCCCCAGCATTTT. The gene calls are TRBV28 and TRBJ1-5; 7 bases map to TRBD1. Germline loops: CDR1 MDHEN, CDR2 SYDVKM. CDR3 length: 14 residues. V lost 10 bases, J lost 4 bases, and 10 bases stayed unmatched. The variable domain in full, with the rest retrieved from reference TRBV28 and TRBJ1-5, is DVKVTQSSRYLVKRTGEKVFLECVQDMDHENMFWYRQDPGLGLRLIYFSYDVKMKEKGDIPEGYSVSREKKERFSLILESASTNQTSMYLCATGQAVTNQPQHFGDGTRLSIL.

The chain employs TRBV30 and TRBJ2-7; D might be TRBD2 (7 bases). V gave up 2 bases and J gave up 2 bases, with 22 bases separating them. Germline V gene data show CDR1 as GTSNPN and CDR2 as SVGIG (reference sequence). The CDR3 extends over 17 amino acids. The chain's CDR3 is CAWSLIWGGRTPYEQYF. As DNA, the CDR3 is TGTGCCTGGAGTTTGATCTGGGGGGGCCGAACCCCCTACGAGCAGTACTTC.

This chain connects TRBV6-1 to TRBJ1-2, with TRBD1 as a possible D gene (5 bases). Germline-derived CDR1 and CDR2 are MNHNS and SASEGT. V shed 3 bases and J shed 0 bases, with 23 bases lying between them. CDR3 length: 19 amino acids. CDR3 nucleotides: TGTGCCAGCAGTGATTGGGTGGGGCTCGACGCAACTACTAACTATGGCTACACCTTC. Protein product: CASSDWVGLDATTNYGYTF.

The rearrangement uses TRBV19 and TRBJ1-2; 7 nucleotides line up with TRBD1. The CDR3 consists of 17 residues. From germline, CDR1 is LNHDA and CDR2 SQIVND (reference sequence). The V and J ends lost 1 base and 1 base, in that order; junction bases with no gene match: 9. The CDR3 DNA reads TGTGCCAGTAGTATAGGGAGGACCGGGACAGTTAACTATGGCTACACCTTC. As protein: CASSIGRTGTVNYGYTF.